This TCR beta chain was sequenced in a study of patients and donors after allogeneic stem cell transplantation (TCRdb year 2020). Receptor amplification or capture employed RT-PCR. The instrument was a NextSeq 550. The public reads were run again by TCRdb, first through fastp at Q25 and then through MiXCR, and only productive beta chains were kept. Each record represents a unique CDR3 protein, reported with the most common genes and DNA among its rows. The sample table contains 920,000 or so distinct CDR3 sequences; only one count was recorded for around 17% of them. The top ten clonotypes cover roughly 6.4% of the sample. A remark on this clonotype: No antigen is known for it. Per-base qualities were not stored, and no clone one base away is much larger.

Trimming leaves V shorter by 2 bases and J shorter by 0 bases, with the junction holding 5 bases beyond the gene matches. From the germline V gene, CDR1 is SGHTA and CDR2 is FQGTGA. From the cysteine up to the phenylalanine, the CDR3 has a length of 16 residues. Of all the DNA, just the CDR3 is kept, 48 bases in frame from base 1. The chain uses TRBV7-3 and TRBJ2-5; 8 junctional bases match TRBD2. The sequenced sample was blood, either unsorted or a sorted T cell fraction (not recorded which). This receptor was identified in a human donor who was either an allogeneic HSCT recipient or a stem cell or donor lymphocyte infusion donor (not recorded which). It is not recorded whose cells these are; they may come from a transplant donor. The nucleotide sequence reads TGTGCCAGCAGCTTAGGGGCGGGGGGACACCAAGAGACCCAGTACTTC. It codes for CASSLGAGGHQETQYF.